This T cell receptor (beta chain) was captured in a study of cytomegalovirus exposure and HLA in healthy donors. Comments on this clone: Its antigen remains unknown.

Primers for the PCR totalled 60 Vbeta and 13 Jbeta. Original data processing: Later, roughly 77 million unique TCR beta chains were counted in an analysis, and 8.5 million to 13 million of them were shared. Method: immunoSEQ multiplex PCR; TCRdb's copy keeps in-frame clones and lacks some. V and J calls and clone size are as listed in that table; D and trimming were resolved from the DNA. The sample holds around 150,000 clones, about 75% seen once. J gave up 8 bases and V 4 bases, and 10 bases lay outside the gene matches. CDR1 is SGHNT and CDR2 is YYREEE in the germline V gene (reference sequence). This CDR3 has 16 amino acids. General study points: It has been reported that TCR beta sequences accurately predicted the HLA-A and HLA-B alleles of most subjects. It was likely that a cluster of highly shared sequence variants was a sequencing artifact. Whilst most TCR sequences proved rare, a subset of public TCRs occurred across many donors.

This TCR was recovered from a woman between 45 and 65 years old in good health and CMV-seropositive. V usage is TRBV5-4 and J usage is TRBJ2-1; 12 bases map to TRBD2. The sample taken for sequencing was PBMCs. The CDR3 DNA sequence: TGTGCCAGCAGCACCAAGACTAGCGGGAGTACCGATGAGCAGTTCTTC. This gives the protein CASSTKTSGSTDEQFF.